This T cell receptor (beta chain) was captured by sequencing in a study of identical twins. Notes on the study in general: Zero-insertion findings could be partly confounded by invariant cells (MAIT and iNKT cells). Models underestimated how often monozygotic twins shared out-of-frame TCR alpha. Cord blood beta clonotypes that were abundant carried fewer insertions, and memory repertoires showed no such trend.

This CDR3 is built from 14 residues. The trim removed 4 bases at V and 4 bases at J, leaving 4 bases unmatched. The germline V gene has CDR1 SEHNR and CDR2 FQNEAQ (reference sequence). Via MiXCR, TCRdb re-called the 5' RACE reads, giving one row per CDR3 protein. The sample has more than 400,000 distinct CDR3 sequences; about 15% are singletons. This clonotype was seen only a few times. Its antigen is not identified. The data also belong to a second study, concerning yellow fever vaccine responses in identical twins.

This chain links TRBV7-9 with TRBJ1-5; 7 nucleotides match TRBD1. The sequence derives from a woman between 18 and 30 years old in good health. Sequenced material: CD4+ T cells sorted from blood. CDR3 residues: CASSSPGQNQPQHF. For the CDR3, the DNA is TGTGCCAGCAGCTCTCCGGGACAGAATCAGCCCCAGCATTTT. Based on the CDR3 plus reference TRBV7-9 and TRBJ1-5, the full variable domain is DTGVSQNPRHKITKRGQNVTFRCDPISEHNRLYWYRQTLGQGPEFLTYFQNEAQLEKSRLLSDRFSAERPKGSFSTLEIQRTEQGDSAMYLCASSSPGQNQPQHFGDGTRLSIL.